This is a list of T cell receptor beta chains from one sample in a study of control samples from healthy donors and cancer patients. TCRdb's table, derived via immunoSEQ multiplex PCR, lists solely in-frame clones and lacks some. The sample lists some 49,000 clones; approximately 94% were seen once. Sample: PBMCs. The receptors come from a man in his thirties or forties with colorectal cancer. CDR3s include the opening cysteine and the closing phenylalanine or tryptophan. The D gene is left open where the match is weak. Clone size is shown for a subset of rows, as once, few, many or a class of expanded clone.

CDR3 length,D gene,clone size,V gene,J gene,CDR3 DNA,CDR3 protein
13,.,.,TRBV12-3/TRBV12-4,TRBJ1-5,TGTGCCAGCAGCGAGGGTATCAATCAGCCCCAGCATTTT,CASSEGINQPQHF
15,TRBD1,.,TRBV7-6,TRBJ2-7,TGTGCCAGCAGCAGATCGGGACAGGGTTCCTACGAGCAGTACTTC,CASSRSGQGSYEQYF
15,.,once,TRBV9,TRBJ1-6,TGTGCCAGCAGCGTAACCACAGGGTTTAGTTCACCCCTCCACTTT,CASSVTTGFSSPLHF
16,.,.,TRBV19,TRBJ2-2,TGTGCCAGTACCCTTCGTGGCAGGACTAACACCGGGGAGCTGTTTTTT,CASTLRGRTNTGELFF
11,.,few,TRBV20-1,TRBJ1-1,TGCAGTGCTAGGTGGGGCACTGAAGCTTTCTTT,CSARWGTEAFF
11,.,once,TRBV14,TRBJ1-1,TGTGCCAGCAGCCTTAAGGCTGAAGCTTTCTTT,CASSLKAEAFF
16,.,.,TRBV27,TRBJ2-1,TGTGCCAGCAGTTTAAGTCAGGGCTCGACCTACAATGAGCAGTTCTTC,CASSLSQGSTYNEQFF
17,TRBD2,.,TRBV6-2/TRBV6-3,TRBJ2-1,TGTGCCAGCAGTACACTTATAAGACTAGCGGGGTACAATGAGCAGTTCTTC,CASSTLIRLAGYNEQFF
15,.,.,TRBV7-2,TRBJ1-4,TGTGCCAGCAGCTTAAGAGGGACCTTTAATGAAAAACTGTTTTTT,CASSLRGTFNEKLFF
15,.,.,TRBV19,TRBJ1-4,TGTGCCAGTAGCCCCGAAGGAAACCCGGGTCAAAAACTGTTTTTT,CASSPEGNPGQKLFF
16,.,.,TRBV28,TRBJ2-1,TGTGCCAGCAGGGGAGGCGGCCTCAGCTCCTACAATGAGCAGTTCTTC,CASRGGGLSSYNEQFF
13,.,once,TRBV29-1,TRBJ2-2,TGCAGCGTTGTAAGGGGTTTAACCGGGGAGCTGTTTTTT,CSVVRGLTGELFF
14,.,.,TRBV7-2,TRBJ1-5,TGTGCCAGCAGCTTACTCTTAGGGGGTCAGCCCCAGCATTTT,CASSLLLGGQPQHF
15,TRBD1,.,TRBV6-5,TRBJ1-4,TGTGCCACCAGACGGGACAGGGGGTCTAATGAAAAACTGTTTTTT,CATRRDRGSNEKLFF
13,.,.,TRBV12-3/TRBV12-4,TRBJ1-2,TGTGCCATCCGGGGGACGGGCGGGTATGGCTACACCTTC,CAIRGTGGYGYTF
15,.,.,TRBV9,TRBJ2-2,TGTGCCAGCAGCGTAGTAGGATGGGACACCGGGGAGCTGTTTTTT,CASSVVGWDTGELFF
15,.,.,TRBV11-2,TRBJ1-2,TGTGCCAGCAGCTTAGATGTCTGGGCCAAGGGTGGCTACACCTTC,CASSLDVWAKGGYTF
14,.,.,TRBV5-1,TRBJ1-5,TGCGCCAGCAGCCCCGGGGATAGCAATCAGCCCCAGCATTTT,CASSPGDSNQPQHF
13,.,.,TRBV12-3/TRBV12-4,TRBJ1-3,TGTGCCAGCGAAGGACAGAGAAGAAACACCATATATTTT,CASEGQRRNTIYF
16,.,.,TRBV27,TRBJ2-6,TGTGCCAGCAGTTTCGAGTGGGTCGCTGGGGCCAACGTCCTGACTTTC,CASSFEWVAGANVLTF
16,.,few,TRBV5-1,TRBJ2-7,TGCGCCAGCAGCTTGCGGGGGGACCTACAGGGCCACGAGCAGTACTTC,CASSLRGDLQGHEQYF
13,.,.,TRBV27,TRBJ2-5,TGTGCCAGCAGCAGCCTCACAGGGGAGACCCAGTACTTC,CASSSLTGETQYF
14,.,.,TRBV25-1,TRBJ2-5,TGTGCCAGCAGAAGAACAGGGAGACAAGAGACCCAGTACTTC,CASRRTGRQETQYF
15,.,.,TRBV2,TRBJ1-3,TGTGCCAGCAGTGAAGTAGTTTTCTCTGGAAACACCATATATTTT,CASSEVVFSGNTIYF
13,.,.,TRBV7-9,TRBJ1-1,TGTGCCAGCAGCGGCATTCGGAACACTGAAGCTTTCTTT,CASSGIRNTEAFF
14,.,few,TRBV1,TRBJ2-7,TGCACCAGCAGCGTCCGGGACAGGGACTACGAGCAGTACTTC,CTSSVRDRDYEQYF
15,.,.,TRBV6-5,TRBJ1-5,TGTGCCAGCAGGGAGGGAGGGAGAACCAATCAGCCCCAGCATTTT,CASREGGRTNQPQHF
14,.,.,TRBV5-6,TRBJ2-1,TGTGCCAGCAGCTTAAGACTCCTTGGCAATGAGCAGTTCTTC,CASSLRLLGNEQFF
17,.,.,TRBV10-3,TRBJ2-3,TGTGCCATCAGTGGGTTCGACGGGACGGAATCCACAGATACGCAGTATTTT,CAISGFDGTESTDTQYF
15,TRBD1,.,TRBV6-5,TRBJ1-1,TGTGCCAGCAGTACACCGGGACAGGGGACGACTGAAGCTTTCTTT,CASSTPGQGTTEAFF
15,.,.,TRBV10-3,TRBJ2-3,TGTGCCATCAGAGACGGCCGGGAAGTCACAGATACGCAGTATTTT,CAIRDGREVTDTQYF
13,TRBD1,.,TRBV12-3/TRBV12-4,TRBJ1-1,TGTGCCAGCGTTGGACAGGGAGACACTGAAGCTTTCTTT,CASVGQGDTEAFF
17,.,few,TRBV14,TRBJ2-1,TGTGCCAGCAGCCAAGAACTGGGCGGGGTCTCCTACAATGAGCAGTTCTTC,CASSQELGGVSYNEQFF
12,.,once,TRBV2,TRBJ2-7,TGTGCCAGCAAGGAGGGCTCCTACGAGCAGTACTTC,CASKEGSYEQYF
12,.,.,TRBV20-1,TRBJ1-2,TGCAGTGCTAGTCGCACAAGTTATGGCTACACCTTC,CSASRTSYGYTF
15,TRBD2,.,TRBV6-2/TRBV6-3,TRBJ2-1,TGTGCCAGCAGTAGGAGCGGGGGGGCCTACAATGAGCAGTTCTTC,CASSRSGGAYNEQFF
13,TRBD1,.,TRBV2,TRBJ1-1,TGTGCCAGCAGTACGACAGGGGATACTGAAGCTTTCTTT,CASSTTGDTEAFF
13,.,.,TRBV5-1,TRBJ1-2,TGCGCCAGCAGCTTGTACGGCGGGAATGGCTACACCTTC,CASSLYGGNGYTF
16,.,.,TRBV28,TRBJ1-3,TGTGCCAGCAGTTTCCGGACGGGCCGCTCTGGAAACACCATATATTTT,CASSFRTGRSGNTIYF
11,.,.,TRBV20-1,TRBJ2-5,TGCAGTGCAAGAAGACAAGAGACCCAGTACTTC,CSARRQETQYF
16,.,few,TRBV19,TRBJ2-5,TGTGCCAGTAGTACCGACCGTTACGGGAAACGGGAGACCCAGTACTTC,CASSTDRYGKRETQYF
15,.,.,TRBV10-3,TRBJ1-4,TGTGTCATCAGTGAGTCGGTGGTGGCTAATGAAAAACTGTTTTTT,CVISESVVANEKLFF
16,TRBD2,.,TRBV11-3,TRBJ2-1,TGTGCCAGCAGCGCCAGTGGCGGGGGGCAATACAATGTGCAGTTCTTC,CASSASGGGQYNVQFF
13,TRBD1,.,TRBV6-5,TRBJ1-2,TGTGCCAGCACAGGGGGGGGAAACTATGGCTACACCTTC,CASTGGGNYGYTF
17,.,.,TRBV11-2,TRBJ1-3,TGTGCCAGCAGCGCGATTAGATCCGGGACCGCTGGAAACACCATATATTTT,CASSAIRSGTAGNTIYF
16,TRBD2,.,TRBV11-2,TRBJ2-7,TGTGCCAGCAGCTTAGCTAGCGGAGGGACCTACTACGAGCAGTACTTC,CASSLASGGTYYEQYF
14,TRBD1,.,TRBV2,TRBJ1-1,TGTGCCAGCAGCGGACAGGGTCTGAACACTGAAGCTTTCTTT,CASSGQGLNTEAFF
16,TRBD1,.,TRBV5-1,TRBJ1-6,TGCGCCAGCAGCTCGGGGGACAGGGGGCTCCATTCACCCCTCCACTTT,CASSSGDRGLHSPLHF
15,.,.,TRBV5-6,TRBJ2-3,TGTGCCAGCAGAAGGGACTCTCGTAGCACAGATACGCAGTATTTT,CASRRDSRSTDTQYF
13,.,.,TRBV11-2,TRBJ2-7,TGTGCCAGCAGCCAGGACCCTGCCTACGAGCAGTACTTC,CASSQDPAYEQYF
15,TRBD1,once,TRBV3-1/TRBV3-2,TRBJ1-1,TGTGCCAGCAGTCTGACCAACAGGGGGAACACTGAAGCTTTCTTT,CASSLTNRGNTEAFF
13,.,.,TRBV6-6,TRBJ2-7,TGTGCCAGCAATATGGCAGGGTCCTACGAGCAGTACTTC,CASNMAGSYEQYF